This TCR beta chain was identified in a study of T-cell memory formation after mild COVID-19. Broader study findings: The main location of contracting CD4+ clones was CM and EM, and that of contracting CD8+ clones was EMRA. Memory from before infection featured some responding clones, which suggests cross-reactive memory joined.

TCRdb reprocessed the 5' RACE reads with MiXCR, giving one entry per CDR3 protein. The sample carries 300,000 to 350,000 distinct CDR3 sequences, around 15% recorded once. This CDR3 has 16 amino acids. Between the trimmed V and J ends, which lost 0 bases and 3 bases, there was a span of 18 bases. CDR1 and CDR2 from the germline V gene are DFQATT and SNEGSKA (reference sequence). This clonotype was counted at least ten times. Its antigen remains unknown. This receptor was taken from a man between 18 and 35 years old who had mild COVID-19 (a few samples of this study predate the infection). Cell type and time point are not known. The source material was PBMCs or a T cell subset sorted from them (not recorded which). The chain combines TRBV20-1 with TRBJ2-7; D might be TRBD1 (5 bases). This CDR3 reads CSARDIHPDRNYEQYF. The CDR3 nucleotides read TGCAGTGCTAGAGATATTCATCCCGACAGAAACTACGAGCAGTACTTC.